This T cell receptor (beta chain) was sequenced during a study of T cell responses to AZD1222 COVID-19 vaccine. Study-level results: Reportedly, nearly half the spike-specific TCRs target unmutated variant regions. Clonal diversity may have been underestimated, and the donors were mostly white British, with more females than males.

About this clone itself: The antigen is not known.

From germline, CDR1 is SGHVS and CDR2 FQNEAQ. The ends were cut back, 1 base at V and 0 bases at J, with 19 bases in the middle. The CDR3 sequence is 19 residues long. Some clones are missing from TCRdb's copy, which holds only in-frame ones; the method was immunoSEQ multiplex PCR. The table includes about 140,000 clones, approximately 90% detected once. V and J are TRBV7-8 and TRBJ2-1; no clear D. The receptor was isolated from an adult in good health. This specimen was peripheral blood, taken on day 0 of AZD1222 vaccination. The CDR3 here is CASSLVVGLDPSSYNEQFF. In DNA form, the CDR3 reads TGTGCCAGCAGCTTAGTGGTAGGGCTAGATCCAAGCTCCTACAATGAGCAGTTCTTC.